This T cell receptor (beta chain) was sequenced for a study of CD8 T cells in ankylosing spondylitis. Study-wide findings and caveats: Ankylosing spondylitis blood appeared to be characterized by a TCR beta motif of 8 or 9 highly homologous variants.

TCRdb re-called the 5' RACE reads with MiXCR, one entry per CDR3 protein. The profile shows hundreds of thousands of distinct CDR3 sequences, 15% to 20% of them singletons. This clonotype was recorded at least ten times. Antigen: not known. V lost 2 bases to trimming and J lost 4 bases; unmatched junction nucleotides: 5. Germline lookup yields CDR1 MGHRA and CDR2 YSYEKL. The CDR3 runs 16 residues. The material sequenced was blood, either unsorted or a sorted T cell fraction (not recorded which). The receptor was isolated from a male donor with ankylosing spondylitis. The chain couples TRBV4-1 to TRBJ2-7; 13 bases agree with TRBD2. CDR3 in amino acids: CASSQLLAGGRYEQYF. CDR3 coding DNA: TGCGCCAGCAGCCAATTACTAGCGGGAGGGAGATACGAGCAGTACTTC.